The T cell receptor (beta chain) under discussion was sequenced for a study of T cells in Graves' hyperthyroidism and ophthalmopathy. TCR beta CDR3 regions were amplified from RNA transcripts. First-round RT-PCR with HTBI primers amplified the TCR CDR3 region. From the multiplex PCR reads, TCRdb called clonotypes with MiXCR, one entry per CDR3 protein. This table holds roughly 560,000 distinct CDR3 sequences, about 15% found once. Study conclusions and caveats: Peripheral blood also featured most of the thyroid clonotypes expanded above 0.001.

Clinicians diagnosed patients from clinical symptoms, serum thyroxine and TRAb, thyroid ultrasound and orbital computed tomography. Details on this clonotype: What it binds is not known.

Sequencing was performed on blood. The receptor was isolated from a woman in her thirties or forties with Graves' ophthalmopathy.

CDR3 sequence: CASSYSWTADSGANVLTF. CDR3 sequence (DNA): TGTGCCAGCAGTTACTCGTGGACAGCGGATTCTGGGGCCAACGTCCTGACTTTC. The chain couples TRBV6-2 or TRBV6-3 to TRBJ2-6; tentative D call: TRBD1 (6 bases). V was cut by 0 bases and J by 1 base, with 13 bases left in between. Germline V gene lookup returns CDR1 MNHEY and CDR2 SVGEGT. The CDR3 length is 18 residues.